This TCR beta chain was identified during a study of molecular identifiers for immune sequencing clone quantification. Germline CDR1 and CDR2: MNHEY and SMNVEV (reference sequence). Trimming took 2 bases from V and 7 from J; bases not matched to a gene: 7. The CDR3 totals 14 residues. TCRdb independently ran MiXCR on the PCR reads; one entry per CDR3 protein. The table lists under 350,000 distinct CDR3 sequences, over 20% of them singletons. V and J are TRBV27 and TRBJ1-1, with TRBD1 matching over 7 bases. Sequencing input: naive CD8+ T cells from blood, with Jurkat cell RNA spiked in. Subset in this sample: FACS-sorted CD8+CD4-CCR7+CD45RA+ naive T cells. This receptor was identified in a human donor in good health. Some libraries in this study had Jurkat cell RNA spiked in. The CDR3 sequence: CASSLRGGAVEAFF. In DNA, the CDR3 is TGTGCCAGCAGTTTAAGAGGGGGCGCGGTTGAAGCTTTCTTT.